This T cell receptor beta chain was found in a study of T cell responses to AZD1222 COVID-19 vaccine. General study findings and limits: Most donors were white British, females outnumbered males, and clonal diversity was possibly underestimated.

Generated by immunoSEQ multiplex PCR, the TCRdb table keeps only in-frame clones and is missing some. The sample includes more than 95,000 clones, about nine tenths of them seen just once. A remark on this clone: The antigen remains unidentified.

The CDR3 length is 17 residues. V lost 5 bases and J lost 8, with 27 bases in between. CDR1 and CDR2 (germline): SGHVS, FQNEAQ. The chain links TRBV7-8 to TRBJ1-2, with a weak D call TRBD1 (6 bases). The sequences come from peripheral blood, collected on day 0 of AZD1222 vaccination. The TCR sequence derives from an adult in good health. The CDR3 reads CASSRPARGVPSGGYTF. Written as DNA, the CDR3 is TGTGCCAGCAGCCGACCAGCGAGGGGGGTCCCATCGGGAGGCTACACCTTC.